This T cell receptor beta chain was identified in a study of T cells in Graves' hyperthyroidism and ophthalmopathy. This clonotype was found many times. The CDR3 is 12 amino acids. Germline CDR1 and CDR2: SQVTM and ANQGSEA. The ends were cut back, 5 bases at V and 3 bases at J, with 11 bases in the middle. There were TCR beta CDR3 regions amplified from RNA transcripts. The HTBI set primed first-round TCR CDR3 RT-PCR. TCRdb called the multiplex PCR reads again in MiXCR, with one record for every CDR3 protein. This sample has a few hundred thousand distinct CDR3 sequences, with around 16% found just once. Those with hyperthyroidism were 18 to 65 years old, newly diagnosed, and ill for under 2 months. Diagnostic assessment was based on clinical symptoms, serum thyroxine and TRAb, thyroid ultrasound and orbital computed tomography.

This TCR derives from a young woman with Graves' hyperthyroidism. J is TRBJ2-7 and V is TRBV29-1; D may be TRBD1 (6 bases). Sequenced input: blood. The CDR3 region has the DNA TGCAGCGTTTCGGGCAGGGGCTACGAGCAGTACTTC. This codes for CSVSGRGYEQYF.